The entry that follows covers one TCR beta chain sequence. The same CDR3 arises from other DNA sequences in this sample as well. The sample originates from a study of shared clonotypes between healthy human individuals. The protocol was immunoSEQ multiplex PCR, while the TCRdb copy is restricted to in-frame clones and leaves out a portion. Of over a million clones listed, around 82% are singletons. The CDR3 consists of 14 residues. Germline CDR1 SGHRS, CDR2 YFSETQ. V was pared by 4 bases and J by 0 bases, with 2 bases of the junction left unmatched. Material for sequencing was memory CD4+ T cells from PBMCs. The sample's subset: CD45RA-negative fraction. This receptor was taken from a young man in good health. Some clones in this sample may be carry-over from other donors' samples. V gene TRBV5-1 combines with J gene TRBJ2-7; 9 nucleotides line up with TRBD1. CDR3 protein: CASSLDRGSYEQYF. The DNA for the CDR3 is TGCGCCAGCAGCCTGGACAGGGGCTCCTACGAGCAGTACTTC.